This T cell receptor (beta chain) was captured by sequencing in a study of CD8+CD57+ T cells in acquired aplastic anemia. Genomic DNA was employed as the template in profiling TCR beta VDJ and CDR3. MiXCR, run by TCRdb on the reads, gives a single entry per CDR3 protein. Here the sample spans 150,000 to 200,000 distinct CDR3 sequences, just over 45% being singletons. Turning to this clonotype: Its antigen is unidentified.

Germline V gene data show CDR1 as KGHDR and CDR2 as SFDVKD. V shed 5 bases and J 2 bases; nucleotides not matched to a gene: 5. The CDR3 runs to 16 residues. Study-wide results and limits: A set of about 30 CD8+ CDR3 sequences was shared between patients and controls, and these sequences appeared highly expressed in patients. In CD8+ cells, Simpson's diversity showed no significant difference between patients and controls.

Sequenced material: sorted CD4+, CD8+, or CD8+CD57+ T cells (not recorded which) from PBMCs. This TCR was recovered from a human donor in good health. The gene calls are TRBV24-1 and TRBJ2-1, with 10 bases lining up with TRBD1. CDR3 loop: CATSGSGTGAYNEQFF. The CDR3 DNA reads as TGTGCCACCAGTGGTTCCGGGACAGGGGCCTACAATGAGCAGTTCTTC.